The subject of this entry is one TCR beta chain. The antigen is not known. The PCR was carried out with 60 Vbeta primers and 13 Jbeta primers. Using immunoSEQ multiplex PCR, the repertoire was profiled, and TCRdb retains in-frame clones only, with some absent. Of 150,000 or so clones in the sample, around 88% were seen once. Germline V gene sequence: CDR1 SGHDT, CDR2 YYEEEE. The CDR3 consists of 13 residues. Trimming left V 3 bases short and J 1 base short, with 7 bases between. The data were obtained in a study of cytomegalovirus exposure and HLA in healthy donors. Turning to the study itself: In terms of ancestry, the Caucasian-associated cluster contained about 80% of the roughly 400 genotyped donors. Study-level points and caveats: Excluded were some V segments that proved indistinguishable, including TRBV6-2 and TRBV6-3.

This chain uses TRBV5-6 with TRBJ2-5; TRBD2 might be the D (6 bases). This sequence was found in a woman aged 18-29 years in good health and CMV-seronegative. Sequences were obtained from PBMCs. CDR3 in amino acids: CASSWDSQETQYF. The CDR3 nucleotides read TGTGCCAGCAGCTGGGACTCCCAAGAGACCCAGTACTTC.